Listed below are T cell receptor beta chains from one sample, sequenced in a study of blood T cell repertoires in COVID-19. Produced via immunoSEQ multiplex PCR; TCRdb's table is partial and in-frame only. Of tens of thousands of clones in the sample, 82% were seen once. Sequencing was done on a sample of peripheral blood. These receptor sequences come from a woman at least 80 years old with acute or convalescent COVID-19. CDR3s include the opening cysteine and the closing phenylalanine or tryptophan. D genes are given only for firm matches. Some rows mark clone size as missing; the rest say once, few, many or name a class of expanded clone.

D	V	J	size	DNA	CDR3
-	TRBV7-2	TRBJ1-5	-	TGTGCCAGCAGCTTAGAGTACAGAAGCAATCAGCCCCAGCATTTT	CASSLEYRSNQPQHF
-	TRBV6-2/TRBV6-3	TRBJ1-5	-	TGTGCCAGCAGTCCACAGAGCAATCAGCCCCAGCATTTT	CASSPQSNQPQHF
-	TRBV6-1	TRBJ1-2	-	TGTGCCAGCAGTGAGGAGGGGGGGCTGAACTATGGCTACACCTTC	CASSEEGGLNYGYTF
TRBD2	TRBV4-1	TRBJ2-1	-	TGCGCCAGCAGCCGTGGGACTAGCAGGGCCAATGAGCAGTTCTTC	CASSRGTSRANEQFF
-	TRBV2	TRBJ1-1	-	TGTGCCAGCAGTGGTCGGCCAAAGGGGACTGAAGCTTTCTTT	CASSGRPKGTEAFF
TRBD2	TRBV5-1	TRBJ2-1	-	TGCGCCAGCAGCTTGGTCGGCGGGAGCCTCTACAATGAGCAGTTCTTC	CASSLVGGSLYNEQFF
TRBD2	TRBV15	TRBJ2-3	-	TGTGCCACCAGCACTATATGGACTAGCGGGTTGTCAGATACGCAGTATTTT	CATSTIWTSGLSDTQYF
TRBD2	TRBV5-6	TRBJ2-2	-	TGTGCCAGCAGCTGGGGGACTAGCGGGACGGGCACCGGGGAGCTGTTTTTT	CASSWGTSGTGTGELFF
TRBD2	TRBV2	TRBJ2-5	-	TGTGCCAGCAGTATAGGGTCACGGGAGGGTCAGTACTTC	CASSIGSREGQYF
TRBD1	TRBV18	TRBJ2-7	-	TGTGCCAGCTCACCAGACAGGGGCGAGCAGTACTTC	CASSPDRGEQYF
-	TRBV19	TRBJ1-1	-	TGTGCCAGTAGTATAGTACAGAGGAACACTGAAGCTTTCTTT	CASSIVQRNTEAFF
TRBD1	TRBV15	TRBJ2-2	-	TGTGCCACCAGTGGGGACAGGGTTTCCGGGGAGCTGTTTTTT	CATSGDRVSGELFF
TRBD1	TRBV5-1	TRBJ2-1	-	TGCGCCAGCAGCCGTCCGGGACAGGGATACAATGAGCAGTTCTTC	CASSRPGQGYNEQFF
-	TRBV9	TRBJ1-1	-	TGTGCCAGCAGCGTAGGGTTCGGGACTGAAGCTTTCTTT	CASSVGFGTEAFF
TRBD1	TRBV30	TRBJ2-1	-	TGTGCCTGGAGTGAACGCCTTGGGACAGGGGAATACAATGAGCAGTTCTTC	CAWSERLGTGEYNEQFF
TRBD2	TRBV27	TRBJ2-2	-	TGTGCCAGCAATTTAGCGGGAATCTCCGGGGAGCTGTTTTTT	CASNLAGISGELFF
TRBD1	TRBV30	TRBJ1-2	-	TGTGCCTGGAGTCTGAGGCAGGGGGGCTACGCCTTC	CAWSLRQGGYAF
TRBD2	TRBV2	TRBJ2-3	-	TGTGCCAGCTGCCGACAGCTACCGGGACTAGCGGCCGATACGCAGTATTTT	CASCRQLPGLAADTQYF
TRBD2	TRBV28	TRBJ2-2	once	TGTGCCAGCAGTTTAAGCGGGATGACCGGGGAGCTGTTTTTT	CASSLSGMTGELFF
-	TRBV2	TRBJ2-1	-	TGTGCCAGCAGTGAAGGAACCCGACCGGGATCGGAGTTCTTC	CASSEGTRPGSEFF
-	TRBV5-1	TRBJ1-3	-	TGCGCCAGCAGCTTGGCCTCAGGGGCGGGAAACACCATATATTTT	CASSLASGAGNTIYF
-	TRBV4-1	TRBJ1-2	-	TGCGCCAGCAGCCAAGCGCCGAGGTGGACAGAGACTAACTATGGCTACACCTTC	CASSQAPRWTETNYGYTF
-	TRBV5-1	TRBJ1-2	-	TGCGCCAGCAGCTTGGTCCTCGGTGGGGGCTTCTATGGCTACACCTTC	CASSLVLGGGFYGYTF
TRBD2	TRBV28	TRBJ2-5	once	TGTGCCAGCAGTTTAAGCGGGAGGCAATTCCAAGAGACCCAGTACTTC	CASSLSGRQFQETQYF
TRBD1	TRBV15	TRBJ1-2	-	TGTGCCACCAGCATCCACACAGGGGACTACACCTTC	CATSIHTGDYTF
TRBD1	TRBV24-1	TRBJ2-7	once	TGTGCCACCAGTGATTCCAGACAGGGTAGAGGGTACGAGCAGTACTTC	CATSDSRQGRGYEQYF
TRBD1	TRBV5-1	TRBJ1-1	many	TGCGCCAGCTGGGGGACAGCCCAGAACACTGAAGCTTTCTTT	CASWGTAQNTEAFF
-	TRBV2	TRBJ2-3	-	TGTGCCAGCAGTAGGAACCTAGGAGATACGCAGTATTTT	CASSRNLGDTQYF
TRBD2	TRBV3-1/TRBV3-2	TRBJ2-7	-	TGTGCCAGCAGCCACTTAACCTTAGCGGGAGGGATCCACGAGCAGTACTTC	CASSHLTLAGGIHEQYF
-	TRBV6-5	TRBJ2-2	-	TGTGCCAGCGCGGGCCCCGGTGACGCCGGGGAGCTGTTTTTT	CASAGPGDAGELFF
TRBD1	TRBV4-2	TRBJ2-7	-	TGTGCCAGCAGCCGGTCCGGGACAGGGAACTACGAGCAGTACTTC	CASSRSGTGNYEQYF
-	TRBV6-1	TRBJ2-2	-	TGTGCCAGCAGTGAAGCCCTTGCGGCGAACACCGGGGAGCTGTTTTTT	CASSEALAANTGELFF
-	TRBV28	TRBJ1-3	-	TGTGCCAGCAGCCTCACCCAGGGTATTAACACCATATATTTT	CASSLTQGINTIYF
TRBD2	TRBV5-1	TRBJ2-2	few	TGCGCCAGCAGCCGCCGACTAGCGGGAACCGGGGAGCTGTTTTTT	CASSRRLAGTGELFF
TRBD1	TRBV6-5	TRBJ1-2	-	TGTGCCAGCAGACTGACAGGGGACTATGGCTACACCTTC	CASRLTGDYGYTF
-	TRBV28	TRBJ2-7	-	TGTGCCAGCAGTCCGACAGTAGCCTACGAGCAGTACTTC	CASSPTVAYEQYF
-	TRBV5-1	TRBJ2-1	few	TGCGCCAGCAGCGTACCGACTGTTTACCATGAGCAGTTCTTC	CASSVPTVYHEQFF
-	TRBV4-3	TRBJ1-1	-	TGCGCCAGCAGCCAAGATAGGGGCAGCAACACTGAAGCTTTCTTT	CASSQDRGSNTEAFF
TRBD2	TRBV9	TRBJ2-3	-	TGTGCCAGCAGCGTAGGCGGGACTATGAGCACAGATACGCAGTATTTT	CASSVGGTMSTDTQYF
-	TRBV29-1	TRBJ1-2	-	TGCAGCGTTCCTGACAGGCTTGGCTATGGCTACACCTTC	CSVPDRLGYGYTF
TRBD1	TRBV5-1	TRBJ1-4	-	TGCGCCAGCAGCCCTTCCGACAGGGGGGACGAAAAACTGTTTTTT	CASSPSDRGDEKLFF
-	TRBV28	TRBJ1-4	-	TGTGCCAGCAGTTTCTTAAGACAGAAGTTGTTTTTT	CASSFLRQKLFF
-	TRBV30	TRBJ2-1	-	TGTGCCTGGAGTGTGCTGGGGGGGGGCGGGCAGTTCTTC	CAWSVLGGGGQFF
-	TRBV3-1/TRBV3-2	TRBJ2-7	few	TGTGCCAGCAGCCAAGATGGTCCTGGCGGGGACGCCTCCTACGAGCAGTACTTC	CASSQDGPGGDASYEQYF
TRBD1	TRBV6-2/TRBV6-3	TRBJ2-3	-	TGTGCCAGCAGTTACGGGCGATTATTTGGACAGGGGGACGGCACAGATACGCAGTATTTT	CASSYGRLFGQGDGTDTQYF
-	TRBV5-1	TRBJ1-2	-	TGCGCCAGCAGCTTGTGGGGGGAGTATGGCTACACCTTC	CASSLWGEYGYTF